A single sample gave rise to the 26 T cell receptor beta chains below, sequenced in a study of CD8 T cells in Susac syndrome. RNA in amounts of about 0.45 to 1 ug was reverse transcribed with random hexamers. TCRdb fed the immunoSEQ multiplex PCR reads into MiXCR, producing one record per CDR3 protein. The sample lists some 160,000 distinct CDR3 sequences, around 94% occurring once. Specimen: CD4+ T cells from PBMCs. Receptor source: a human donor with Susac syndrome.

The chain combines TRBV15 with TRBJ2-1, with D uncertain. The CDR3 contains 14 residues. Trimming pared 6 bases from V and 0 bases from J, leaving 9 bases between. Germline V gene lookup returns CDR1 LNHNV and CDR2 YYDKDF (reference sequence). CDR3 protein: CATRGLSSYNEQFF. The CDR3 DNA reads as TGTGCCACCAGGGGTTTGAGCTCCTACAATGAGCAGTTCTTC.

This chain joins TRBV7-2 and TRBJ2-2; D is unresolved. The length of the CDR3 is 14 residues. Trimming took 2 bases from V and 0 from J, leaving 4 bases between them. CDR1 is SGHTA, CDR2 FQGNSA, per germline. The CDR3 bases are TGTGCCAGCAGCTTAAAAGCGAACACCGGGGAGCTGTTTTTT. It encodes CASSLKANTGELFF.

This clonotype was detected only once. This chain links TRBV12-3 or TRBV12-4 with TRBJ1-1, with no clear D. V lost 5 bases and J 1 base, leaving 5 bases between the germline ends. This CDR3 comprises 12 residues. The CDR3 here is CASSHPNTEAFF. Here the CDR3 DNA reads TGTGCCAGCAGTCACCCGAACACTGAAGCTTTCTTT.

The V call is TRBV6-6, the J call TRBJ2-1; 7 bases are shared with TRBD1. Germline V gives CDR1 MNHNY, CDR2 SVGAGI (reference sequence). J was trimmed by 0 bases and V by 11 bases; bases with no gene match: 4. This CDR3 has 13 amino acids. CDR3 nucleotides: TGTGCCTGCGCAGGGGGCTCCTACAATGAGCAGTTCTTC. It translates to CACAGGSYNEQFF.

The genes are TRBV5-1 and TRBJ2-5; tentatively, D is TRBD1 (6 bases). Between the trimmed V and J ends, which lost 0 bases and 5 bases, there was a span of 17 bases. The CDR3 totals 16 residues. From germline, CDR1 is SGHRS and CDR2 YFSETQ. DNA for the CDR3: TGCGCCAGCAGCTTGGAACCCCGCTCAGGGGTGGAGACCCAGTACTTC. It specifies CASSLEPRSGVETQYF.

The rearrangement uses TRBV4-1 and TRBJ2-7; TRBD1 might be the D (5 bases). Trimming cost V 1 base and J 5 bases, with 15 bases left between them. The CDR3 contains 15 residues. Germline V CDR1 and CDR2: MGHRA, YSYEKL. The CDR3 DNA sequence: TGCGCCAGCAGCCAAGCAGGGAATGGTTTGGACGAGCAGTACTTC. This sequence encodes CASSQAGNGLDEQYF.

The V gene is TRBV6-5, the J gene TRBJ1-2, with 7 bases identical to TRBD1. V lost 6 bases and J lost 4; bases outside the gene matches: 8. In germline, CDR1 is MNHEY, CDR2 SVGAGI. This CDR3 contains 14 residues. This chain's CDR3 is CASSSGGVSYGYTF. The DNA of the CDR3 is TGTGCCAGCAGCTCAGGGGGTGTGAGCTATGGCTACACCTTC.

This clonotype occurred once. The chain uses TRBV3-1 and TRBJ1-2, with 7 bases aligning to TRBD1. The trim removed 3 bases at V and 2 bases at J, leaving 9 bases unmatched. The CDR3 is 16 residues long. Germline V CDR1 and CDR2: LGHDT, YNNKEL (reference sequence). CDR3 residues: CASSQMGQTINYGYTF. The CDR3 bases are TGTGCCAGCAGCCAGATGGGACAGACAATAAACTATGGCTACACCTTC.

The chain uses TRBV4-1 and TRBJ1-6; 9 nucleotides agree with TRBD1. Trimming at V came to 5 bases and at J to 8 bases, leaving 7 bases not matched to a gene. The germline V gene encodes CDR1 MGHRA and CDR2 YSYEKL. The CDR3 has 15 residues. For the CDR3, the DNA is TGCGCCAGCAGCTCTACAGGGGGCGGATATTCACCCCTCCACTTT. This gives the protein CASSSTGGGYSPLHF.

This chain joins TRBV5-6 and TRBJ2-1, with TRBD1 matching 7 bases. The germline CDR1 and CDR2 sequences are SGHDT and YYEEEE. The CDR3 contains 13 residues. Trimming at V came to 5 bases and at J to 7 bases, leaving 6 bases not matched to a gene. The CDR3 loop is CASSLGRGNEQFF. In DNA form, the CDR3 reads TGTGCCAGCAGTCTGGGCAGGGGGAATGAGCAGTTCTTC. Together with reference TRBV5-6 and TRBJ2-1, the CDR3 gives the full variable domain: DAGVTQSPTHLIKTRGQQVTLRCSPKSGHDTVSWYQQALGQGPQFIFQYYEEEERQRGNFPDRFSGHQFPNYSSELNVNALLLGDSALYLCASSLGRGNEQFFGPGTRLTVL.

V is TRBV20-1 and J is TRBJ1-1; tentative D call: TRBD1 (5 bases). Trimming took off 3 bases at V and 3 bases at J, with 8 bases between the two ends. CDR1 DFQATT and CDR2 SNEGSKA come from the germline V gene (reference sequence). The length of the CDR3 is 12 residues. CDR3 coding DNA: TGCAGTGCTAGCGAAGGGGACACTGAAGCTTTCTTT. Protein sequence: CSASEGDTEAFF.

The genes are TRBV1 and TRBJ1-5. TRBV1 has pseudogene status. The CDR3 runs 15 residues. The chain's CDR3 is CTSSQDVVGNQPQHF. CDR3 bases: TGCACCAGCAGCCAAGATGTGGTAGGGAATCAGCCCCAGCATTTT.

The CDR3 nucleotides read TGTGCCAGTATGCCCCAACTGCCCGGAGGGGGCGCGGGCAATGAGCAGTTCTTC. Its translation is CASMPQLPGGGAGNEQFF. V gene TRBV12-3 or TRBV12-4 combines with J gene TRBJ2-1, with a weak D call TRBD1 (7 bases). Trimming took 9 bases from V and 6 from J, leaving 30 bases between them. The CDR3 totals 18 residues.

The chain recombines TRBV11-2 with TRBJ2-6, with TRBD1 matching 9 bases. Germline assignment: CDR1 SGHAT and CDR2 FQNNGV. J was trimmed by 4 bases and V by 7 bases; bases with no gene match: 5. This CDR3 contains 15 residues. The CDR3 region has the DNA TGTGCCAGCACCCGGACAGGGGCCGGGGCCAACGTCCTGACTTTC. Translated: CASTRTGAGANVLTF. Filled out from reference TRBV11-2 and TRBJ2-6, the complete variable domain reads EAGVAQSPRYKIIEKRQSVAFWCNPISGHATLYWYQQILGQGPKLLIQFQNNGVVDDSQLPKDRFSAERLKGVDSTLKIQPAKLEDSAVYLCASTRTGAGANVLTFGAGSRLTVL.

This chain joins TRBV11-2 and TRBJ1-1; TRBD1 is a possible D gene (6 bases). The CDR3 has 14 residues. With 8 bases removed from V and 4 bases from J, the gap between germline ends came to 17 bases. Germline V CDR1 and CDR2: SGHAT, FQNNGV. CDR3 in DNA: TGTGCCAGCGCCTCAACAAGGGGGTCCACTGAAGCTTTCTTT. This gives the protein CASASTRGSTEAFF.

The rearrangement joins TRBV6-5 to TRBJ1-2; 9 bases match TRBD1. The germline CDR1 and CDR2 sequences are MNHEY and SVGAGI. With 2 bases clipped from V and 4 bases from J, the junction kept 8 bases outside the gene matches. This CDR3 has 16 residues. CDR3 sequence: CASSYTSGQGGYGYTF. The CDR3 nucleotides read TGTGCCAGCAGTTACACCTCGGGACAGGGAGGCTATGGCTACACCTTC.

The chain links TRBV18 to TRBJ1-2, with 7 positions matching TRBD1. V trimming: 6 bases; J trimming: 0 bases; junction bases outside the gene matches: 7. The length of the CDR3 is 15 residues. Per germline, CDR1 KGHSH and CDR2 LQKENI. The CDR3 nucleotides are TGTGCCAGCTCCGCGGGGAGGGGGCCTAACTATGGCTACACCTTC. This translates into CASSAGRGPNYGYTF.

The V call is TRBV30, the J call TRBJ2-1, with D perhaps TRBD1 (5 bases). The CDR3 extends over 16 amino acids. Per germline, CDR1 GTSNPN and CDR2 SVGIG (reference sequence). Trimming stripped 0 bases from V and 0 bases from J, with 12 bases between. The CDR3 nucleotides are TGTGCCTGGAGTGTACAGGACGGGCCCTCCTACAATGAGCAGTTCTTC. This sequence encodes CAWSVQDGPSYNEQFF. Using reference TRBV30 and TRBJ2-1 for the parts outside the CDR3, the full variable domain is SQTIHQWPATLVQPVGSPLSLECTVEGTSNPNLYWYRQAAGRGLQLLFYSVGIGQISSEVPQNLSASRPQDRQFILSSKKLLLSDSGFYLCAWSVQDGPSYNEQFFGPGTRLTVL.

The chain recombines TRBV3-1 with TRBJ2-3; D uncertain. The CDR3 totals 15 residues. Trimming removed 6 bases from V and 2 bases from J, with 15 bases in between. The V gene's germline CDR1 is LGHDT and CDR2 YNNKEL (reference sequence). CDR3 sequence: CASRLRATYTDTQYF. DNA for the CDR3: TGTGCCAGCAGGCTCCGGGCAACCTACACAGATACGCAGTATTTT.

V gene TRBV15 combines with J gene TRBJ2-2, with D perhaps matching TRBD2 (5 bases). CDR1 and CDR2 (germline): LNHNV, YYDKDF (reference sequence). The CDR3 extends over 13 amino acids. Between the trimmed V and J ends, which lost 9 bases and 3 bases, there was a span of 11 bases. The CDR3 spells CATSGGYTGELFF. In nucleotides, the CDR3 is TGTGCCACGAGCGGTGGCTACACCGGGGAGCTGTTTTTT.

The chain combines TRBV7-3 with TRBJ2-2; perhaps TRBD2 as D (6 bases). V lost 1 base to trimming and J lost 4 bases, with 13 bases between them. The germline V gene encodes CDR1 SGHTA and CDR2 FQGTGA. The CDR3 consists of 16 residues. The CDR3 coding sequence is TGTGCCAGCAGCTTAAGTTGGAGTAGCGGCACCGGGGAGCTGTTTTTT. It yields the protein CASSLSWSSGTGELFF. The full variable domain, in which reference TRBV7-3 and TRBJ2-2 provide the parts outside the CDR3, is GAGVSQTPSNKVTEKGKYVELRCDPISGHTALYWYRQSLGQGPEFLIYFQGTGAADDSGLPNDRFFAVRPEGSVSTLKIQRTERGDSAVYLCASSLSWSSGTGELFFGEGSRLTVL.

The chain couples TRBV18 to TRBJ2-6; D gene uncertain. The CDR3 runs 14 residues. The V gene's germline CDR1 is KGHSH and CDR2 LQKENI. Trimming pared 5 bases from V and 3 bases from J, leaving 8 bases between. This CDR3 is CASSSLGGANVLTF. The CDR3, as DNA: TGTGCCAGCTCATCCCTAGGTGGGGCCAACGTCCTGACTTTC.

The J gene is TRBJ2-1, the V gene TRBV9; D is ambiguous. V lost 1 base and J 0 bases, leaving 5 bases between the germline ends. Germline V gene sequence: CDR1 SGDLS, CDR2 YYNGEE. The CDR3 loop spans 14 amino acids. In DNA, the CDR3 is TGTGCCAGCAGCGTACGGAGCTCCTACAATGAGCAGTTCTTC. The encoded protein is CASSVRSSYNEQFF.

The CDR3 DNA reads TGCAGCGTTGAAGATCGAGGTACACCATATGGCTACACCTTC. Its protein product is CSVEDRGTPYGYTF. V gene TRBV29-1 combines with J gene TRBJ1-2, with D uncertain. CDR3 length: 14 residues. The V and J ends lost 0 bases and 5 bases respectively, with 13 bases between them. The germline gives CDR1 SQVTM, CDR2 ANQGSEA.

The chain has TRBV5-6 and TRBJ2-5; D is uncertain. Germline V gene lookup returns CDR1 SGHDT and CDR2 YYEEEE. CDR3 size: 12 residues. The V end lost 4 bases, the J end lost 5 bases, and 9 bases lay between the germline ends. The CDR3 spells CASSPRWETQYF. CDR3 nucleotide sequence: TGTGCCAGCAGCCCACGGTGGGAGACCCAGTACTTC.

The DNA of the CDR3 is TGCAGTGCGCCGGGAGGGGCCGACCAAGAGACCCAGTACTTC. Its translation is CSAPGGADQETQYF. The V call is TRBV20-1, the J call TRBJ2-5; 8 bases fit TRBD2. The V gene's germline CDR1 is DFQATT and CDR2 SNEGSKA (reference sequence). Germline trimming cut 6 bases from V and 0 bases from J; bases unmatched to any gene: 6. The CDR3 runs 14 residues.